These 14 T cell receptor beta chains share one sample of origin, sequenced in a study of blood T cell repertoires in COVID-19. Clones were read by immunoSEQ multiplex PCR, and TCRdb kept only the in-frame ones, dropping some. Of 200,000 to 250,000 clones in the sample, 80% to 90% were seen once. The specimen was PBMCs or T cells enriched from blood (not recorded which). Receptor source: a man between 25 and 39 years old in a cohort exposed to, infected with or recovered from COVID-19 (not recorded which).

This clone was observed a few times. The chain carries TRBV14 and TRBJ1-4; D is uncertain. Germline CDR1 reads SGHDN; CDR2 reads FVKESK. V lost 4 bases and J 0 bases, leaving 12 bases between the germline ends. The CDR3 is 16 residues long. The CDR3 nucleotides are TGTGCCAGCAGCCCCTCCGGCGGCTCAACTAATGAAAAACTGTTTTTT. This translates into CASSPSGGSTNEKLFF.

This rearrangement joins TRBV14 to TRBJ1-1; no clear D. CDR1 SGHDN and CDR2 FVKESK come from the germline V gene. Trimming pared 2 bases from V and 6 bases from J, leaving 13 bases between. CDR3 size: 14 residues. The CDR3 spells CASSQYQFRAEAFF. As DNA, the CDR3 is TGTGCCAGCAGCCAATACCAGTTTCGGGCTGAAGCTTTCTTT.

V and J are TRBV7-2 and TRBJ2-3, with 7 bases matching TRBD2. The CDR3 covers 15 residues. V shed 3 bases and J 3 bases; nucleotides not matched to a gene: 6. Germline CDR1 reads SGHTA; CDR2 reads FQGNSA. For the CDR3, the DNA is TGTGCCAGCAGCTTTGCGGGAGTGGCGACAGATACGCAGTATTTT. Translating it yields CASSFAGVATDTQYF.

The V call is TRBV27, the J call TRBJ2-7; 9 bases are shared with TRBD1. There are 15 residues in the CDR3. Trimming cost V 5 bases and J 4 bases; bases outside gene matches: 9. Germline V CDR1 and CDR2: MNHEY, SMNVEV (reference sequence). CDR3 nucleotide sequence: TGTGCCAGCAGTCCCCAGGGACAGGGTGTATACGAGCAGTACTTC. Translated: CASSPQGQGVYEQYF.

CDR3: CASSLGLAVNNEQFF. DNA for the CDR3: TGTGCCAGCAGCTTAGGACTAGCAGTAAACAATGAGCAGTTCTTC. The V gene is TRBV7-3, the J gene TRBJ2-1; 8 positions agree with TRBD2. Losses at the gene ends were 2 bases for V and 5 bases for J; bases not matched to a gene: 5. There are 15 residues in the CDR3. Germline V gene lookup returns CDR1 SGHTA and CDR2 FQGTGA.

In its sample, this clone was seen once. The junction departs from germline at one end; a sequencing error may be responsible. The chain combines TRBV2 with TRBJ1-3; D remains unclear. Germline CDR1 is SNHLY and CDR2 is FYNNEI. This CDR3 has 20 amino acids. The CDR3 coding sequence is TGCGTCAGCAGTGAAAGTTTCGGAGGGAGAACCGCAACCCGAGGAAACACCATATATTTT. Translated: CVSSESFGGRTATRGNTIYF.

The chain joins TRBV3-1 (or the pseudogene TRBV3-2) to TRBJ2-3; tentative D call: TRBD2 (5 bases). The ends were cut back, 3 bases at V and 0 bases at J, with 7 bases in the middle. From germline, CDR1 is LGHDT and CDR2 YNNKEL (reference sequence). The CDR3 is made up of 14 amino acids. The CDR3 spells CASSQRASTDTQYF. In DNA, the CDR3 is TGTGCCAGCAGCCAGAGGGCTAGCACAGATACGCAGTATTTT.

The chain couples TRBV11-2 to TRBJ1-1, with a possible D match to TRBD1 (5 bases). V lost 1 base and J 7 bases, leaving 16 bases between the germline ends. The CDR3 has 15 amino acids. Per the germline V gene, CDR1 is SGHAT and CDR2 is FQNNGV. The CDR3 DNA reads as TGTGCCAGCAGCTTAGGTGGGCGGGACTACTTTGAAGCTTTCTTT. Its translation: CASSLGGRDYFEAFF.

In this sample, this clone turned up a few times. This chain links TRBV24-1 with TRBJ2-7; 8 bases line up with TRBD1. This CDR3 region has 14 residues. V dropped 6 bases and J dropped 5; count of bases not matched to a gene: 8. Germline assignment: CDR1 KGHDR and CDR2 SFDVKD. The CDR3 coding sequence is TGTGCCACCAGTCGGACAGGGCGGTTACACGAGCAGTACTTC. This codes for CATSRTGRLHEQYF.

This clone turned up a few times. The V gene is TRBV4-1, the J gene TRBJ2-1, with 10 bases fitting TRBD2. Germline lookup yields CDR1 MGHRA and CDR2 YSYEKL. V lost 4 bases and J lost 1; bases outside the gene matches: 7. CDR3 length: 17 amino acids. In nucleotides, the CDR3 is TGCGCCAGCAGCCTAAGGACTAGCGGACTGTCCTACAATGAGCAGTTCTTC. Residues: CASSLRTSGLSYNEQFF.

The CDR3 reads CASSCPVRDRGQRVYGYTF. The DNA for the CDR3 is TGTGCCAGCAGTTGTCCTGTAAGGGACAGGGGGCAGAGGGTCTATGGCTACACCTTC. The chain couples TRBV5-4 to TRBJ1-2; TRBD1 matches at 12 bases. The CDR3 consists of 19 residues. The ends lost 5 bases at V and 4 bases at J; junction bases unmatched: 18. Germline lookup yields CDR1 SGHNT and CDR2 YYREEE (reference sequence).

The chain is built from TRBV5-1 and TRBJ2-1, with TRBD2 matching over 13 bases. Trimming took 2 bases from V and 9 from J; bases not matched to a gene: 11. Germline V CDR1 and CDR2: SGHRS, YFSETQ. The CDR3 has 17 residues. The CDR3 sequence is CASSFRRGLAGEGEQFF. The CDR3 coding sequence is TGCGCCAGCAGCTTCAGGCGTGGACTAGCGGGAGAGGGTGAGCAGTTCTTC.

The chain links TRBV11-3 to TRBJ2-1; 9 bases map to TRBD1. Trimming cost V 4 bases and J 8 bases; bases outside gene matches: 9. There are 15 residues in the CDR3. The germline V gene has CDR1 SGHNT and CDR2 YENEEA. CDR3 protein: CASSSGTGFLYEQFF. The CDR3 nucleotides read TGTGCCAGCAGCTCCGGGACAGGGTTCCTATATGAGCAGTTCTTC.

V and J are TRBV28 and TRBJ1-5, with D perhaps matching TRBD1 (6 bases). The CDR3 is 13 amino acids. Trimming removed 6 bases from V and 6 bases from J, with 12 bases in between. Germline V gene data show CDR1 as MDHEN and CDR2 as SYDVKM. This CDR3 is CASRIQGGQPQHF. CDR3 coding DNA: TGTGCCAGCAGAATACAGGGCGGTCAGCCCCAGCATTTT.